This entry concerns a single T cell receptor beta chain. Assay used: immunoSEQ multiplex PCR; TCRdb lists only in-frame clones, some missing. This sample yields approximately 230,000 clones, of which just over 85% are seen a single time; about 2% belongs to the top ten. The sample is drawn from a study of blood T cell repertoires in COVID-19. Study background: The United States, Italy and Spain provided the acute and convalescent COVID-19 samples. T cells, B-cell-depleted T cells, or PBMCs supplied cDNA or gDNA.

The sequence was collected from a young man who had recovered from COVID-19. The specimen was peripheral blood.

CDR3 region: CASSQAIGTYYGYTF. CDR3 in DNA: TGCGCCAGCAGCCAAGCTATCGGGACATACTATGGCTACACCTTC. This sequence joins TRBV4-3 and TRBJ1-2; TRBD1 is a possible D gene (6 bases). Germline V gene lookup returns CDR1 LGHNA and CDR2 YSLEER. The CDR3 has 15 amino acids. V shed 1 base and J shed 3 bases, with 12 bases lying between them.